These T cell receptor beta chains were read from a single sample in a study of shared clonotypes between healthy human individuals. Here immunoSEQ multiplex PCR was the method, and the copy in TCRdb shows in-frame clones only, minus some. The sample includes 1.6 million or so clones, roughly 95% of them seen just once. Material: naive CD4+ T cells sorted from blood. The receptor source for this set is a man in his thirties or forties in good health. The CDR3 runs from the conserved cysteine through the conserved F or W. The D gene is left open where the match is weak. Size is omitted from some rows. Given values are once, few, many or a class for expanded clones.

j_gene | d_gene | abundance | v_gene | CDR3nt | CDR3aa
TRBJ2-7 | . | once | TRBV9 | TGTGCCAGCAGCGCACGACCGGTAACCTACGAGCAGTACTTC | CASSARPVTYEQYF
TRBJ2-7 | . | . | TRBV19 | TGTGCCAGTAGTATAGGCGCAGGAAGACCGATACGAGGCTACGAGCAGTACTTC | CASSIGAGRPIRGYEQYF
TRBJ2-7 | TRBD2 | . | TRBV7-2 | TGTGCCAGCAGCTTAGAGAGCGGGAGATACGAGCAGTACTTC | CASSLESGRYEQYF
TRBJ2-1 | . | . | TRBV4-1 | TGCGCCAGCAGCCAAGAAGTCCCCGGGAGAAGGTTCGATGAGCAGTTCTTC | CASSQEVPGRRFDEQFF
TRBJ1-2 | . | . | TRBV12-5 | TGTGCTAGTGGTATGGACCTTCGGGGCTACACCTTC | CASGMDLRGYTF
TRBJ1-4 | . | . | TRBV5-1 | TGCGCCAGCAGCCCAAGACAGGCAACTAATGAAAAACTGTTTTTT | CASSPRQATNEKLFF
TRBJ2-6 | . | . | TRBV7-9 | TGTGCCAGCAGCTTATCTAACAGTGCCGCCCTTGGGGCCAACGTCCTGACTTTC | CASSLSNSAALGANVLTF
TRBJ1-5 | . | . | TRBV27 | TGTGCCAGCAGTCCCACGGGGGATACGGGTCAGCCCCAGCATTTT | CASSPTGDTGQPQHF
TRBJ1-2 | TRBD1 | . | TRBV5-4 | TGTGCCAGCAGCCGACAGGGGCTGGATGGCTACACCTTC | CASSRQGLDGYTF
TRBJ2-4 | . | . | TRBV6-4 | TGTGCCAGCAGTGAAACAGGGTTGGTAGCCAAAAACATTCAGTACTTC | CASSETGLVAKNIQYF
TRBJ2-1 | TRBD2 | . | TRBV5-5 | TGTGCCAGCAGCTTAGCGGGAGGTGAGCAGTTCTTC | CASSLAGGEQFF
TRBJ2-5 | . | . | TRBV30 | TGTGCCTGGAGTGTATTAGAACCAATCCGGTACTTC | CAWSVLEPIRYF
TRBJ1-5 | TRBD1 | . | TRBV19 | TGTGCCAGTAGTATCCCGGGACAGGGCTACAATCAGCCCCAGCATTTT | CASSIPGQGYNQPQHF
TRBJ2-5 | TRBD2 | . | TRBV28 | TGTGCCAGCATACGGGGAGTGCCTAGCGGTAAAGAGACCCAGTACTTC | CASIRGVPSGKETQYF
TRBJ1-1 | . | . | TRBV28 | TGTGCCAGCAGTTTTGCAGGGGCGATGAACACTGAAGCTTTCTTT | CASSFAGAMNTEAFF
TRBJ2-1 | TRBD1 | . | TRBV5-8 | TGTGCCAGCAGGCCTACAGGGGGCTCCTACAATGAGCAGTTCTTC | CASRPTGGSYNEQFF
TRBJ1-1 | . | . | TRBV2 | TGTGCCAGCAGGCTCACTGCTTTGAACACTGAAGCTTTCTTT | CASRLTALNTEAFF
TRBJ1-1 | TRBD1 | . | TRBV5-4 | TGTGCCAGCAGCTCTACCCAGGGGGCTACTGAAGCTTTCTTT | CASSSTQGATEAFF
TRBJ1-3 | . | . | TRBV2 | TGTGCCAGCAGTGAAGCGCTTACGGGGGGCAAGTTCTCTGGAAACACCATATATTTT | CASSEALTGGKFSGNTIYF
TRBJ2-6 | . | . | TRBV14 | TGTGCCAGCAGCCAAGCTCTTGTCCAGCCAAATCTTAACGCTGGGGCCAACGTCCTGACTTTC | CASSQALVQPNLNAGANVLTF
TRBJ1-4 | TRBD1 | . | TRBV5-1 | TGCGCCAGCAGCACAACCAGGGGGAAATATGAAAAACTGTTTTTT | CASSTTRGKYEKLFF
TRBJ1-3 | . | . | TRBV5-4 | TGTGCCAGCAGCTTGCAGTTAGGGAGCTCTGGAAACACCATATATTTT | CASSLQLGSSGNTIYF
TRBJ2-6 | . | . | TRBV11-2 | TGTGCCAGCAGCTTAGTGGGACGGAAGAACTCTGGGGCCAACGTCCTGACTTTC | CASSLVGRKNSGANVLTF
TRBJ1-1 | . | once | TRBV10-2 | TGCGCCAGCAGTGCTAGGGAGGGGAGCACTGAAGCTTTCTTT | CASSAREGSTEAFF
TRBJ2-5 | TRBD2 | . | TRBV19 | TGTGCCAGTAGTATCACTAGCGGGTACCAAGAGACCCAGTACTTC | CASSITSGYQETQYF
TRBJ2-7 | . | . | TRBV5-8 | TGTGCCAGCAGCTTGGTGAGTAACGAGCAGTACTTC | CASSLVSNEQYF
TRBJ2-7 | . | . | TRBV18 | TGTGCCAGCTCTTCGGGGAACCGGGCCGAGCAGTACTTC | CASSSGNRAEQYF
TRBJ2-3 | . | . | TRBV10-3 | TGTGCCTCCGGGCCAGGAGGGAGCACAGATACGCAGTATTTT | CASGPGGSTDTQYF
TRBJ2-2 | TRBD2 | once | TRBV27 | TGTGCCAGCAGTTTTTTGGGACTAGCGGTAAACACCGGGGAGCTGTTTTTT | CASSFLGLAVNTGELFF
TRBJ2-6 | . | . | TRBV9 | TGTGCCAGCAGCGTAGTTCACGTCTCTGGGGCCAACGTCCTGACTTTC | CASSVVHVSGANVLTF
TRBJ2-1 | . | . | TRBV6-1 | TGTGCCAGCAGTGTTAACAGGGCCCATGAGCAGTTCTTC | CASSVNRAHEQFF
TRBJ1-1 | . | . | TRBV4-3 | TGCGCCAGCAGCCAAGCCCACGGGTCCGTCCCTGAAGCTTTCTTT | CASSQAHGSVPEAFF
TRBJ2-7 | . | . | TRBV28 | TGTGCCAGCAGTGACTCTACTGGGGGCGGGCGGGACGAGCAGTACTTC | CASSDSTGGGRDEQYF
TRBJ2-2 | TRBD2 | . | TRBV14 | TGTGCCAGCAGCCAGTCGGATAGGACTAGCGGCACCGGGGAGCTGTTTTTT | CASSQSDRTSGTGELFF
TRBJ2-1 | . | . | TRBV29-1 | TGCAGCGTTGAATTGCGGCGGAACACAGGGGAGCAGTTCTTC | CSVELRRNTGEQFF
TRBJ2-7 | TRBD2 | . | TRBV28 | TGTGCCAGCAGTTTACTAGGACTAGCGGGAGGCGAGCAGTACTTC | CASSLLGLAGGEQYF
TRBJ2-1 | TRBD2 | . | TRBV7-2 | TGTGCCAGCAGCTACCCGGGACTAGCGCGTGAGCAGTTCTTC | CASSYPGLAREQFF
TRBJ1-5 | . | . | TRBV18 | TGTGCCAGCTCCCTACTCGGGGGAGATCCAAATCAGCCCCAGCATTTT | CASSLLGGDPNQPQHF
TRBJ1-2 | TRBD1 | . | TRBV10-3 | TGTGCCATCAGTGCGGGACAGGGAGGAGGCTACACCTTC | CAISAGQGGGYTF
TRBJ2-2 | . | . | TRBV2 | TGTGCCACCTCCGTTACAGGCACCGGGGAGCTGTTTTTT | CATSVTGTGELFF
TRBJ2-5 | . | . | TRBV28 | TGTGCCAGCAGCCCCCGTAGGGAGACCCAGTACTTC | CASSPRRETQYF
TRBJ2-5 | TRBD2 | once | TRBV5-4 | TGTGCCAGCAGCTTGGGGCTAGCGGGGCAAGAGACCCAGTACTTC | CASSLGLAGQETQYF
TRBJ2-1 | . | . | TRBV9 | TGTGCCAGCAGCGTAGTTGAACGGGAAGGTGAGCAGTTCTTC | CASSVVEREGEQFF
TRBJ2-3 | . | . | TRBV18 | TGTGCCAGCTCACCTAGTACCACAGATACGCAGTATTTT | CASSPSTTDTQYF
TRBJ2-3 | TRBD1 | . | TRBV10-3 | TGTGCCATCAGGGCGACAGGGGGGGCAGATACGCAGTATTTT | CAIRATGGADTQYF
TRBJ2-7 | TRBD2 | . | TRBV6-1 | TGTGCCAGCCTAGAAGCTAGCGGGAGGCACTACGAGCAGTACTTC | CASLEASGRHYEQYF
TRBJ1-5 | . | . | TRBV28 | TGTGCCAGCAGTCGGACAGGCAATCAGCCCCAGCATTTT | CASSRTGNQPQHF
TRBJ2-1 | TRBD2 | . | TRBV25-1 | TGTGCCAGCAGTGATGTTACGGGAGGGACCTACAATGAGCAGTTCTTC | CASSDVTGGTYNEQFF
TRBJ2-7 | TRBD2 | . | TRBV28 | TGTGCCGCGGTAGCAGGGACTAGCTCCTACGAGCAGTACTTC | CAAVAGTSSYEQYF
TRBJ2-3 | TRBD1 | . | TRBV29-1 | TGCAGCGTGAGGGACAGGGGGCCGACAGATACGCAGTATTTT | CSVRDRGPTDTQYF
TRBJ2-1 | TRBD1 | . | TRBV5-1 | TGCGCCAGCAGCCCCGGGACAGGGGGCCAGTTCTTC | CASSPGTGGQFF
TRBJ1-3 | TRBD1 | . | TRBV6-1 | TGTGCCAGCAAAATTGACAGGGGAGGAAACACCATATATTTT | CASKIDRGGNTIYF
TRBJ2-7 | TRBD2 | . | TRBV18 | TGTGCCAGCTCACCACGAACTAGCGGGCACTCCGAGCAGTACTTC | CASSPRTSGHSEQYF
TRBJ1-2 | . | . | TRBV30 | TGTGCCTGGAGTGTACTGGATGGCTACACCTTC | CAWSVLDGYTF
TRBJ2-7 | TRBD2 | . | TRBV23-1 | TGCGCCAGCAGTCCCCCGGGAGGGCTTTACGAGCAGTACTTC | CASSPPGGLYEQYF